This T cell receptor beta chain stems from a study of T cells in Graves' hyperthyroidism and ophthalmopathy. Uncontrolled infection, other autoimmune disease, pregnancy and lactation each barred patients from inclusion. V lost 1 base, J lost 8 bases, and 19 bases stayed unmatched. The CDR3 consists of 17 residues. Germline values: CDR1 GTSNPN, CDR2 SVGIG (reference sequence). This clonotype appeared many times. Antigen: not known. Regarding the study as a whole: From stable hyperthyroidism, ophthalmopathy was separated by a 13 V-J model. Most thyroid clonotypes expanded above 0.001 appeared in blood too.

The CDR3 regions of TCR beta were amplified from RNA transcripts. RT-PCR in the first round (using the HTBI primer set) targeted the TCR CDR3. TCRdb called the multiplex PCR reads again in MiXCR, with one record for every CDR3 protein. This table holds 200,000 to 250,000 distinct CDR3 sequences, approximately 17% found once. The receptor was derived from a man in his fifties with Graves' hyperthyroidism. The material sequenced was blood. The chain links TRBV30 to TRBJ1-2, with 7 bases matching TRBD1. The CDR3, as DNA: TGTGCCTGGAGTGCCCCGGGACAGATCAGGCACCCTCGCGGCTACACCTTC. Amino acids: CAWSAPGQIRHPRGYTF.